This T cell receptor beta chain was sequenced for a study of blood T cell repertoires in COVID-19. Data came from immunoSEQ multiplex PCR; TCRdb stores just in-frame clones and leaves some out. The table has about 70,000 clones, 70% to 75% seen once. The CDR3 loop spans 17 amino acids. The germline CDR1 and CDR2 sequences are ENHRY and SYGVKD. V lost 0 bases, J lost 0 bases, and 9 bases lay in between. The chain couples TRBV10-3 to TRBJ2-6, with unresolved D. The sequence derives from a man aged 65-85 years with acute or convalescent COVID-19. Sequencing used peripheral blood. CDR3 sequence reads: CAISESWRLSGANVLTF. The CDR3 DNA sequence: TGTGCCATCAGTGAGTCGTGGCGGCTCTCTGGGGCCAACGTCCTGACTTTC.